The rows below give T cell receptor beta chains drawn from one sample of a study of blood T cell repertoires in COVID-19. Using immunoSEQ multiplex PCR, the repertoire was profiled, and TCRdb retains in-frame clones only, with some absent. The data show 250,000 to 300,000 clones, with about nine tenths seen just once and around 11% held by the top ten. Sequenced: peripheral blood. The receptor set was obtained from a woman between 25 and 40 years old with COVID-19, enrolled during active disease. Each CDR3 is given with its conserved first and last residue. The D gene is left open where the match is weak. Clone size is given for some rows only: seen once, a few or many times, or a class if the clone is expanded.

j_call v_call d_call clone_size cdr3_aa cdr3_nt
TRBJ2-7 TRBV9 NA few CASSIGQGGYEQYF TGTGCCAGCAGTATAGGACAGGGAGGGTACGAGCAGTACTTC
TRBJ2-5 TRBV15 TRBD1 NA CATSREPGDRETQYF TGTGCCACCAGCAGAGAGCCCGGGGACAGGGAGACCCAGTACTTC
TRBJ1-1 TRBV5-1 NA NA CASSAKYYRDGDTEAFF TGCGCCAGCAGCGCAAAGTATTACAGGGACGGGGACACTGAAGCTTTCTTT
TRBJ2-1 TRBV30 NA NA CAWSLERTSYNEQFF TGTGCCTGGAGCTTGGAGCGAACCTCCTACAATGAGCAGTTCTTC
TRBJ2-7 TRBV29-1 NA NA CSVALGELYEQYF TGCAGCGTCGCTTTGGGAGAGCTCTACGAGCAGTACTTC
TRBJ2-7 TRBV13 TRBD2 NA CASSISGTSPYEQYF TGTGCCAGCAGCATTAGCGGGACCTCCCCCTACGAGCAGTACTTC
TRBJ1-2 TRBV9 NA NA CASSAGRAYYGYTF TGTGCCAGCAGCGCCGGCAGGGCTTACTATGGCTACACCTTC
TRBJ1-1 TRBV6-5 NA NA CASSYSSGMQTEAFF TGTGCCAGCAGTTACTCCTCAGGGATGCAAACTGAAGCTTTCTTT
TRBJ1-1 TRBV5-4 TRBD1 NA CASSPSPQGGTEAFF TGTGCCAGCAGCCCGAGCCCACAGGGGGGGACTGAAGCTTTCTTT
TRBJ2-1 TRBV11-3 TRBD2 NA CASSAGTSEYNEQFF TGTGCCAGCAGCGCCGGGACTAGCGAATACAATGAGCAGTTCTTC
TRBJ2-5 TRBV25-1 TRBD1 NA CASSESREGDRGKETQYF TGTGCCAGCAGTGAATCCCGGGAGGGGGACAGGGGGAAAGAGACCCAGTACTTC
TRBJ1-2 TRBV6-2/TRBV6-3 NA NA CASSYSGDFIYGYTF TGTGCCAGCAGTTACTCGGGGGACTTCATCTATGGCTACACCTTC
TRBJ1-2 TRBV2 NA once CASRTGPDYGYTF TGTGCCAGTCGAACAGGGCCCGACTATGGCTACACCTTC
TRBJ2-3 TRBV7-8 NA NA CASSLDEFASDTQYF TGTGCCAGCAGCTTAGACGAGTTCGCCTCAGATACGCAGTATTTT
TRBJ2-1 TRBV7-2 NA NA CASSSGLPLFYNEQFF TGTGCCAGCAGCTCGGGACTGCCTCTCTTCTACAATGAGCAGTTCTTC
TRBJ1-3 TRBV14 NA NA CASSPTASGNTIYF TGTGCCAGCAGCCCTACCGCATCTGGAAACACCATATATTTT
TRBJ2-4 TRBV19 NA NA CASRGREGSQYF TGTGCCAGTAGGGGCAGGGAAGGGTCCCAGTACTTC
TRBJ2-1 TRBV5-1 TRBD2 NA CASSLVLAGDNEQFF TGCGCCAGCAGCTTGGTACTAGCGGGAGACAATGAGCAGTTCTTC
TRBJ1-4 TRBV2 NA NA CASSGGGANEKLFF TGTGCCAGCAGTGGAGGAGGGGCTAATGAAAAACTGTTTTTT
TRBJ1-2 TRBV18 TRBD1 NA CASSPTGQGDYGYTF TGTGCCAGCTCTCCTACGGGACAGGGGGACTATGGCTACACCTTC
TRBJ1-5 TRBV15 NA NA CATSRDLREPQHF TGTGCCACCAGCAGAGATCTGCGGGAGCCCCAGCATTTT
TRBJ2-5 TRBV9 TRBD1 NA CASSGRTGFETQYF TGTGCCAGCAGCGGACGGACAGGGTTCGAGACCCAGTACTTC
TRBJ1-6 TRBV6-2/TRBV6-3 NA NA CASSLDSALHF TGTGCCAGCAGTCTCGATTCGGCCCTCCACTTT
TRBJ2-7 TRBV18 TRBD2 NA CASSSGGIANEQYF TGTGCCAGCTCTTCGGGAGGGATCGCAAACGAGCAGTACTTC
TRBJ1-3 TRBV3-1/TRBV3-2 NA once CASSHTTGNTIYF TGTGCCAGCAGCCATACTACTGGAAACACCATATATTTT
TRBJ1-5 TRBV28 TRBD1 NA CASSWDGTGGQPQHF TGTGCCAGCAGCTGGGATGGGACAGGGGGGCAGCCCCAGCATTTT
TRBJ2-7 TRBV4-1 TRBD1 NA CASSQGDRGSDYEQYF TGCGCCAGCAGCCAGGGAGACAGGGGGTCGGACTACGAGCAGTACTTC
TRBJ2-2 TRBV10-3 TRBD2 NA CAISGLAGAGGELFF TGTGCCATCAGTGGTCTAGCGGGAGCGGGCGGGGAGCTGTTTTTT
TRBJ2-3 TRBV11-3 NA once CASSTEGGQTDTQYF TGTGCCAGCAGCACCGAGGGGGGGCAAACAGATACGCAGTATTTT
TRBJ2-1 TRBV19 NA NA CASRGDFYNEQFF TGTGCCAGTAGGGGGGACTTCTACAATGAGCAGTTCTTC
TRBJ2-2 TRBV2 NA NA CASRRGSGELFF TGTGCCAGCCGTCGGGGGTCCGGGGAGCTGTTTTTT
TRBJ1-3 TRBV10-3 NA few CAISDNSSGNTIYF TGTGCCATCAGTGACAACAGCTCTGGAAACACCATATATTTT
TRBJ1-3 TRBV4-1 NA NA CASSQVFRGQISGNTIYF TGCGCCAGCAGCCAAGTGTTCCGAGGACAGATCTCTGGAAACACCATATATTTT
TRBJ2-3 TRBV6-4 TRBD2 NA CASSVGGTPTDTQYF TGTGCCAGCAGTGTGGGAGGGACCCCCACAGATACGCAGTATTTT
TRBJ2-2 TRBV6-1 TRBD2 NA CASSDGGLATNTGELFF TGTGCCAGCAGTGACGGAGGACTAGCGACGAACACCGGGGAGCTGTTTTTT
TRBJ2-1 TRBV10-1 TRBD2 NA CASSERLAGPREQFF TGCGCCAGCAGTGAGCGCCTAGCGGGGCCTCGGGAGCAGTTCTTC
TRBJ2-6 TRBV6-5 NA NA CASGQGISGANVLTF TGTGCCAGCGGCCAGGGTATCTCTGGGGCCAACGTCCTGACTTTC
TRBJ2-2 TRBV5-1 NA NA CASKSGAANTGELFF TGCGCCAGCAAAAGCGGAGCCGCGAACACCGGGGAGCTGTTTTTT
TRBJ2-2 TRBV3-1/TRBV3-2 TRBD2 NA CASSQDSGEGDRSGELFF TGTGCCAGCAGCCAAGATAGCGGGGAGGGGGATCGGTCCGGGGAGCTGTTTTTT
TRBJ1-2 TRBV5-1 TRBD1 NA CASSLGQNAYGYTF TGCGCCAGCAGCCTGGGACAGAATGCATATGGCTACACCTTC
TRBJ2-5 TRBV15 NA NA CATSRDRVRGPRETQYF TGTGCCACCAGCAGAGATCGGGTTAGGGGTCCCAGGGAGACCCAGTACTTC
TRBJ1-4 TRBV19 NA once CASSIAKGLAEKLFF TGTGCCAGTAGTATTGCTAAGGGACTGGCTGAAAAACTGTTTTTT